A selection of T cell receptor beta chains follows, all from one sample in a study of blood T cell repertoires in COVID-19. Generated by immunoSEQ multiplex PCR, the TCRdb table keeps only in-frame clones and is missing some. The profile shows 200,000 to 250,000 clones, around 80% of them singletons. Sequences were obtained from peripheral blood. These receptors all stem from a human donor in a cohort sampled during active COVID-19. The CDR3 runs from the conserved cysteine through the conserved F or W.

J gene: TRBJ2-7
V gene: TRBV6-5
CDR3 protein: CAISDRHSYEQYF

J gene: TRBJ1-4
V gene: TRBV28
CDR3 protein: CASSPWDREREKLFF

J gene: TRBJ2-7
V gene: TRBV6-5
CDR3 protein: CASSPGDRVYEQYF

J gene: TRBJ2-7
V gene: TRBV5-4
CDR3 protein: CASSSTDAGLAYEQYF

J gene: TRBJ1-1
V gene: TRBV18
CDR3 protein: CASSRRGEDTEAFF

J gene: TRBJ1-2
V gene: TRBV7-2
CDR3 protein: CASSHNRRKLYYGYTF

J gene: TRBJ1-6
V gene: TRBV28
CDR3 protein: CASSFAGLNSPLHF

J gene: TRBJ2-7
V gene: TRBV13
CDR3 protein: CASSFGIAYEQYF

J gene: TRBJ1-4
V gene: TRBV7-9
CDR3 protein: CASSLLTGGNEKLFF

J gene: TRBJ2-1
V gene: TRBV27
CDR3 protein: CASSLWSSGGSYNEQFF

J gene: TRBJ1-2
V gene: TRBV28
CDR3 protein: CASIQGLENYGYTF

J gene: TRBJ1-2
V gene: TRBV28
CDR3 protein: CASSLSNPGQVYYGYTF

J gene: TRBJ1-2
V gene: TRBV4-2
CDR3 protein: CASSQEDREAYGYTF

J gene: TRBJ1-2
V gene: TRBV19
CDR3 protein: CASKGTGYGYTF

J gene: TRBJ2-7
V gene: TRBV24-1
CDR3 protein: CATSDSRTGLAEQYF

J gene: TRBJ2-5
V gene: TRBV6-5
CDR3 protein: CASSYLGSGETQYF

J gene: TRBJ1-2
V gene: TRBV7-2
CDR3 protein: CASSLLLSGYTF

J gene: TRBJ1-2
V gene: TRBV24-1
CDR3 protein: CATSDPSGEYNYGYTF

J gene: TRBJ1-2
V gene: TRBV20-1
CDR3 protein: CSAAVGGYTF

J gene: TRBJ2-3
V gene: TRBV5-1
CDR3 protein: CASTDVADTQYF

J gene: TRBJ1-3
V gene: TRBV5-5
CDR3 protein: CASSLARPGWDTIYF

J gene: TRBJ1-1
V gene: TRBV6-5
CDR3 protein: CASSPGGVNTEAFF

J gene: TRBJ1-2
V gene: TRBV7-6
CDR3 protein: CASSPRTGGSHGYTF

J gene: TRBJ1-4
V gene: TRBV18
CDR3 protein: CASSLTGTGNEKLFF

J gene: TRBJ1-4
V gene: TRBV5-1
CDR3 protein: CASSSGRGANEKLFF

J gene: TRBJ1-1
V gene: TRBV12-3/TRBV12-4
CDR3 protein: CASSDRRAFF

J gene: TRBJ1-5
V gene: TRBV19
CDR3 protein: CASSPMEGRNQPQHF

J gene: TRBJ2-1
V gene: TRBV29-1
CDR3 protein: CSVLLRQGIGEQFF

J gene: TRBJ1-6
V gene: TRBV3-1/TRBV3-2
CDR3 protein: CASSQLQGSSYNSPLHF

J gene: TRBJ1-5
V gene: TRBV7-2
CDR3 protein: CASSIGTGNQPQHF

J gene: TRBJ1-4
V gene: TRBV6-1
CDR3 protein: CASSEDSKNEKLFF

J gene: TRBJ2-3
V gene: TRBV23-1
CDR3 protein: CASSQFTDSDTQYF

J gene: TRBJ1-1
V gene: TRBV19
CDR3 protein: CASSPRGATEAFF

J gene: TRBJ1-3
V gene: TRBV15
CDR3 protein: CATSTDRGLGNTIYF

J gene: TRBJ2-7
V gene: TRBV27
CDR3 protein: CASSLNSFYEQYF

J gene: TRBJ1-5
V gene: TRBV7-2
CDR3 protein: CASSHGHSNQPQHF

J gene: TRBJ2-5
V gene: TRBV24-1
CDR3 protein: CATSDRLAGQETQYF

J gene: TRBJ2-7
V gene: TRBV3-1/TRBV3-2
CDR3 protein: CASSQETGALYF

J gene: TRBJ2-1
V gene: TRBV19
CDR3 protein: CASQGRGVDNEQFF

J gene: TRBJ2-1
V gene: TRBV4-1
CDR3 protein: CASSQEGTTYNEQFF

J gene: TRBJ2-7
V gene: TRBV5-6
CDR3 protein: CASSFPGGEQYF

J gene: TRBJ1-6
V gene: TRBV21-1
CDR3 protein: CASSTEGQSSYNSPLHF

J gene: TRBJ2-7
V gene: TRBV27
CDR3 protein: CASSPSAGYSYEQYF

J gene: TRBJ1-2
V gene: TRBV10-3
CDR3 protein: CAISPGIGSYTF

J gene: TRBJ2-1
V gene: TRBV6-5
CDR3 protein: CASSYGQGIIGEQFF

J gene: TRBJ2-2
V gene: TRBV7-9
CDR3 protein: CASSFPGTSDTGELFF

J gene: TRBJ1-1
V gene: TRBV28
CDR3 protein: CASSLSGRGYTEAFF

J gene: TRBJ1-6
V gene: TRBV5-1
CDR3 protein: CASSLDRNSPLHF

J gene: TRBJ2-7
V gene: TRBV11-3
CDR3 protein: CASSPGTGIYEQYF

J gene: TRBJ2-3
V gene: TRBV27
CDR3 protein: CASSIAPGFSTDTQYF

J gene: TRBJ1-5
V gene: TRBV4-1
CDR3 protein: CASSHPTGQDSPNQPQHF

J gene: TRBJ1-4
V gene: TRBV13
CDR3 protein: CASSVGQATNEKLFF

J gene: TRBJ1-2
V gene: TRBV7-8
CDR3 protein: CASSLVEGQGNYGYTF

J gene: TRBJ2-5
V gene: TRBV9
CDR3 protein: CASSVAPSGQETQYF